These 14 T cell receptor beta chains originate from one sample sequenced in a study of blood T cell repertoires in COVID-19. This table comes from immunoSEQ multiplex PCR, and its TCRdb copy is limited to in-frame clones, with some not included. Of about 58,000 clones in the sample, 83% are singletons; the top ten hold 10%. The sample taken for sequencing was peripheral blood. The receptor set was obtained from a man in his fifties with COVID-19, enrolled during active disease.

This chain joins TRBV6-5 and TRBJ2-2; D might be TRBD2 (6 bases). This CDR3 spans 16 amino acids. Per the germline V gene, CDR1 is MNHEY and CDR2 is SVGAGI. The V gene lost 2 bases and the J gene lost 1 base, with 11 bases spanning the gap. The CDR3 spells CASSYGGLKNTGELFF. The CDR3 DNA is TGTGCCAGCAGTTACGGGGGACTGAAGAACACCGGGGAGCTGTTTTTT.

The CDR3 DNA follows: TGTGCCAGCACCAAATTTAGCGGGGTATCCTACGAGCAGTACTTC. This sequence encodes CASTKFSGVSYEQYF. The chain employs TRBV27 and TRBJ2-7, with TRBD2 matching 8 bases. The CDR3 is 15 amino acids. Germline values: CDR1 MNHEY, CDR2 SMNVEV (reference sequence). Losses at the gene ends were 7 bases for V and 1 base for J; bases not matched to a gene: 9.

The CDR3 DNA is TGTGCCAGCAGCTCCCGCTCGGGACAGGGTTACGAGCAGTACTTC. Translating gives CASSSRSGQGYEQYF. V is TRBV11-3 and J is TRBJ2-7; 9 positions match TRBD1. The V and J ends lost 4 bases and 4 bases, in that order; junction bases with no gene match: 8. Germline CDR1 and CDR2: SGHNT and YENEEA. The CDR3 loop spans 15 amino acids.

V gene TRBV9 combines with J gene TRBJ2-7, with TRBD1 as a possible D gene (5 bases). The CDR3 consists of 15 residues. Between the trimmed V and J ends, which lost 0 bases and 3 bases, there was a span of 13 bases. The germline V gene encodes CDR1 SGDLS and CDR2 YYNGEE. CDR3 loop: CASSVGGQGGYEQYF. CDR3 nucleotides: TGTGCCAGCAGCGTAGGAGGCCAGGGTGGCTACGAGCAGTACTTC.

The chain employs TRBV6-1 and TRBJ2-5; possible D gene TRBD2, 5 bases. Germline values: CDR1 MNHNS, CDR2 SASEGT. The CDR3 spans 16 residues. V was cut by 4 bases and J by 2 bases, with 17 bases left in between. CDR3 loop: CASSGRLSGLQETQYF. The CDR3, as DNA: TGTGCCAGCAGTGGACGACTGAGCGGACTGCAAGAGACCCAGTACTTC.

The V call is TRBV11-3, the J call TRBJ2-1; possibly TRBD2 for D (5 bases). The V end lost 4 bases, the J end lost 4 bases, and 11 bases lay between the germline ends. Germline assignment: CDR1 SGHNT and CDR2 YENEEA. The CDR3 is 14 residues long. The CDR3 loop reads CASSSRSGYNEQFF. The CDR3 DNA follows: TGTGCCAGCAGCTCCCGGTCGGGGTACAATGAGCAGTTCTTC.

The chain recombines TRBV7-6 with TRBJ1-6; 9 bases are shared with TRBD1. V gave up 5 bases and J gave up 4 bases; unmatched junction bases: 6. CDR1 and CDR2 from the germline V gene are SGHVS and FNYEAQ. The CDR3 length is 16 residues. The CDR3 spells CASSRSGTGYNSPLHF. In DNA form, the CDR3 reads TGTGCCAGCAGCCGGTCCGGGACAGGGTATAATTCACCCCTCCACTTT.

In nucleotides, the CDR3 is TGTGCCAGTAGTACAGGGTTGGCTGAAGCTTTCTTT. This gives the protein CASSTGLAEAFF. This sequence joins TRBV19 and TRBJ1-1, with D tentatively TRBD1 (5 bases). The germline V gene has CDR1 LNHDA and CDR2 SQIVND (reference sequence). Trimming took 4 bases from V and 6 from J, leaving 9 bases between them. The CDR3 totals 12 residues.

J is TRBJ2-7 and V is TRBV27, with 11 bases aligning to TRBD2. There are 15 residues in the CDR3. The germline V gene has CDR1 MNHEY and CDR2 SMNVEV (reference sequence). The ends lost 3 bases at V and 3 bases at J; junction bases unmatched: 4. CDR3 DNA sequence: TGTGCCAGCAGTTTTAGCGGGAGGGTAGACTACGAGCAGTACTTC. It encodes CASSFSGRVDYEQYF.

This clone was seen just once. This sequence joins TRBV7-3 and TRBJ2-5; possibly TRBD1 for D (6 bases). The germline CDR1 and CDR2 sequences are SGHTA and FQGTGA. Trimming left V 5 bases short and J 1 base short, with 11 bases between. CDR3 size: 14 residues. The CDR3 nucleotides are TGTGCCAGCAGCGCCACAGGGTTCCAAGAGACCCAGTACTTC. As protein: CASSATGFQETQYF.

CDR3 in DNA: TGTGCCAGCAGTTCCGGGGGGCTTGGCACTGAAGCTTTCTTT. It is translated as CASSSGGLGTEAFF. The V and J genes are TRBV28 and TRBJ1-1; D possibly corresponds to TRBD1 (6 bases). CDR1 and CDR2 (germline): MDHEN, SYDVKM. The ends were cut back, 4 bases at V and 4 bases at J, with 13 bases in the middle. This CDR3 region has 14 residues.

The chain links TRBV5-1 to TRBJ1-4, with 8 bases matching TRBD1. Germline trimming cut 4 bases from V and 8 bases from J; bases unmatched to any gene: 4. CDR1 is SGHRS, CDR2 YFSETQ, per germline. The length of the CDR3 is 13 residues. This CDR3 is CASSMTGDEKLFF. The CDR3 coding sequence is TGCGCCAGCAGCATGACAGGGGACGAAAAACTGTTTTTT.

V and J are TRBV15 and TRBJ2-3; TRBD2 matches 12 bases. From germline, CDR1 is LNHNV and CDR2 YYDKDF (reference sequence). The trim removed 3 bases at V and 5 bases at J, leaving 9 bases unmatched. The CDR3 is 17 amino acids. CDR3 coding DNA: TGTGCCACCAGCAGGGACGCTAGCGGGAGGGCCGGAGATACGCAGTATTTT. Its protein product is CATSRDASGRAGDTQYF.

This chain links TRBV28 with TRBJ1-2, with D tentatively TRBD1 (5 bases). CDR1 and CDR2 from the germline V gene are MDHEN and SYDVKM. Trimming stripped 6 bases from V and 8 bases from J, with 19 bases between. CDR3 length: 14 amino acids. CDR3 in amino acids: CASRPGHSPWGYTF. CDR3 sequence (DNA): TGTGCCAGCAGACCCGGACACTCTCCGTGGGGCTACACCTTC.